Shown below are 29 T cell receptor beta chains from a single sample sequenced in a study of cytomegalovirus exposure and HLA in healthy donors. PCR was performed using 60 Vbeta and 13 Jbeta primers. Clones were sequenced by immunoSEQ multiplex PCR, and TCRdb holds only the in-frame ones, with some missing. The profile shows 110,000 to 150,000 clones, around 75% of them singletons. The specimen sequenced was PBMCs. These TCRs come from a woman in her thirties or forties in good health and CMV-seronegative.

The rearrangement links TRBV13 to TRBJ2-7, with TRBD1 matching 9 bases. The CDR3 is 15 amino acids. Germline loops: CDR1 PRHDT, CDR2 FYEKMQ (reference sequence). J was trimmed by 0 bases and V by 1 base; bases with no gene match: 1. In DNA form, the CDR3 reads TGTGCCAGCAGCTTAGAGACAGGGGGCTCCTACGAGCAGTACTTC. Protein product: CASSLETGGSYEQYF.

This clone turned up a few times. The V call is TRBV11-3, the J call TRBJ2-7, with TRBD1 identical over 8 bases. The trim removed 5 bases at V and 6 bases at J, leaving 6 bases unmatched. Per germline, CDR1 SGHNT and CDR2 YENEEA. The CDR3 consists of 13 residues. The CDR3 here is CASSPTGTGEQYF. In DNA, the CDR3 is TGTGCCAGCAGCCCGACCGGGACAGGCGAGCAGTACTTC. Variable domain in full (rest from reference TRBV11-3 and TRBJ2-7): EAGVVQSPRYKIIEKKQPVAFWCNPISGHNTLYWYLQNLGQGPELLIRYENEEAVDDSQLPKDRFSAERLKGVDSTLKIQPAELGDSAVYLCASSPTGTGEQYFGPGTRLTVT.

The gene calls are TRBV6-1 and TRBJ1-4; 8 bases are shared with TRBD1. V was pared by 8 bases and J by 8 bases, with 13 bases of the junction left unmatched. Germline V gene data show CDR1 as MNHNS and CDR2 as SASEGT. The CDR3 loop spans 15 amino acids. The CDR3 protein is CASVGQGANPEKLFF. CDR3 sequence (DNA): TGTGCCAGCGTTGGACAGGGCGCTAACCCCGAAAAACTGTTTTTT.

The chain uses TRBV9 and TRBJ1-3, with unresolved D. With 0 bases removed from V and 0 bases from J, the gap between germline ends came to 10 bases. The CDR3 is 16 residues long. CDR1 and CDR2 (germline): SGDLS, YYNGEE. In DNA form, the CDR3 reads TGTGCCAGCAGCGTAGCTAACAGCCACTCTGGAAACACCATATATTTT. It translates to CASSVANSHSGNTIYF. Based on the CDR3 plus reference TRBV9 and TRBJ1-3, the full variable domain is DSGVTQTPKHLITATGQRVTLRCSPRSGDLSVYWYQQSLDQGLQFLIQYYNGEERAKGNILERFSAQQFPDLHSELNLSSLELGDSALYFCASSVANSHSGNTIYFGEGSWLTVV.

V is TRBV6-1 and J is TRBJ2-7; maybe TRBD1 (6 bases). This CDR3 region has 14 residues. Between the trimmed V and J ends, which lost 2 bases and 5 bases, there was a span of 13 bases. CDR1 is MNHNS and CDR2 is SASEGT in the germline V gene. Here the CDR3 DNA reads TGTGCCAGCAGTGAACAGGGGTATAGAGACGAGCAGTACTTC. Encoded protein: CASSEQGYRDEQYF.

The rearrangement uses TRBV27 and TRBJ2-5; tentative D call: TRBD2 (6 bases). Germline CDR1 reads MNHEY; CDR2 reads SMNVEV (reference sequence). CDR3 length equals 15 residues. Trimming took off 6 bases at V and 0 bases at J, with 14 bases between the two ends. CDR3 in DNA: TGTGCCAGCAGCCCGGGACTCCTGTACCAAGAGACCCAGTACTTC. Translated, it gives CASSPGLLYQETQYF.

This clone was recorded only once. The chain has TRBV18 and TRBJ2-1; 8 nucleotides match TRBD1. V was clipped by 3 bases and J by 6 bases; unmatched bases: 4. This CDR3 is 14 amino acids long. Germline assignment: CDR1 KGHSH and CDR2 LQKENI. The CDR3 DNA is TGTGCCAGCTCACCCGGACAGGGAGGCAATGAGCAGTTCTTC. Its translation is CASSPGQGGNEQFF.

This clone was detected a few times. Within the sample, other DNA sequences also encode this same CDR3. J is TRBJ1-3 and V is TRBV4-1, with D unresolved. The CDR3 contains 15 residues. V lost 0 bases and J 1 base, leaving 7 bases between the germline ends. Germline values: CDR1 MGHRA, CDR2 YSYEKL. The CDR3 sequence: CASSQDRRSGNTIYF. The DNA of the CDR3 is TGCGCCAGCAGCCAAGACAGGAGGTCTGGAAACACCATATATTTT.

The genes are TRBV7-2 and TRBJ1-2, with a tentative D call TRBD1 (5 bases). V lost 3 bases to trimming and J lost 2 bases, with 13 bases between them. This CDR3 region has 15 residues. Germline CDR1 SGHTA, CDR2 FQGNSA. CDR3 loop: CASSLGGVVNYGYTF. The DNA for the CDR3 is TGTGCCAGCAGCTTGGGGGGGGTGGTCAACTATGGCTACACCTTC.

V and J are TRBV18 and TRBJ1-1; D is ambiguous. Trimming shortened V by 3 bases and J by 8 bases, and 13 bases separated the two germline ends. Germline assignment: CDR1 KGHSH and CDR2 LQKENI. The CDR3 is made up of 13 amino acids. The CDR3 spells CASSPPVSSEAFF. The CDR3 DNA follows: TGTGCCAGCTCACCCCCTGTGAGTTCCGAAGCTTTCTTT.

This sequence joins TRBV30 and TRBJ1-4; 7 bases agree with TRBD1. The J segment lost 7 bases and the V segment lost 3 bases, leaving 8 bases of the junction unmatched. Looked up from germline, CDR1 is GTSNPN and CDR2 is SVGIG (reference sequence). This CDR3 region has 14 residues. CDR3 DNA: TGTGCCTGGAGCTACAGGGGCCCGATTGAAAAACTGTTTTTT. Encoded protein: CAWSYRGPIEKLFF.

This clone came up once. The chain couples TRBV9 to TRBJ1-1; TRBD1 might be the D (6 bases). V was clipped by 0 bases and J by 5 bases, with 11 bases between them. The CDR3 spans 14 residues. Germline CDR1 SGDLS, CDR2 YYNGEE. Here the CDR3 DNA reads TGTGCCAGCAGCGTAGCAGGGGAAGGGACTGAAGCTTTCTTT. Translated, it gives CASSVAGEGTEAFF.

This clone has only a few counts. The V and J genes are TRBV5-1 and TRBJ1-2; TRBD1 matches 10 bases. Germline V lookup: CDR1 SGHRS, CDR2 YFSETQ. J lost 7 bases, V lost 3 bases, and 15 bases had no gene match. The CDR3 contains 17 residues. The CDR3 bases are TGCGCCAGCAGCTCGTCGGGACAGGGGTATTTCGGATCTGGCTACACCTTC. This encodes CASSSSGQGYFGSGYTF.

There are a few counts of this clone. The V call is TRBV5-1, the J call TRBJ1-1; D is unresolved. Germline V lookup: CDR1 SGHRS, CDR2 YFSETQ. This CDR3 has 12 residues. Trimming cost V 3 bases and J 4 bases, with 7 bases left between them. The CDR3 loop is CASSSPGTEAFF. The CDR3 DNA is TGCGCCAGCAGCTCCCCGGGCACTGAAGCTTTCTTT.

The chain carries TRBV6-1 and TRBJ2-7; 8 nucleotides line up with TRBD1. V dropped 2 bases and J dropped 6; count of bases not matched to a gene: 3. This CDR3 spans 13 amino acids. CDR1 MNHNS and CDR2 SASEGT come from the germline V gene. The CDR3 nucleotides are TGTGCCAGCAGTGAACAGGGGACAGGCGAGCAGTACTTC. Translation: CASSEQGTGEQYF.

V usage is TRBV15 and J usage is TRBJ1-2, with 9 bases lining up with TRBD1. CDR3 length: 15 residues. Germline-derived CDR1 and CDR2 are LNHNV and YYDKDF (reference sequence). V gave up 5 bases and J gave up 5 bases; unmatched junction bases: 9. The CDR3 is CATSEPGQGGYGYTF. Written as DNA, the CDR3 is TGTGCCACCAGCGAACCGGGACAGGGAGGATATGGCTACACCTTC.

In this sample, this clone turned up once. V is TRBV5-1 and J is TRBJ2-5; maybe TRBD1 (6 bases). Germline values: CDR1 SGHRS, CDR2 YFSETQ. V lost 1 base, J lost 3 bases, and 10 bases lay in between. CDR3 length equals 14 residues. The CDR3 sequence is CASSLLSGEETQYF. CDR3 nucleotide sequence: TGCGCCAGCAGCTTGTTATCAGGGGAAGAGACCCAGTACTTC.

J is TRBJ2-3 and V is TRBV15, with D perhaps matching TRBD2 (5 bases). Germline V gene sequence: CDR1 LNHNV, CDR2 YYDKDF (reference sequence). Trimming removed 1 base from V and 2 bases from J, with 7 bases in between. CDR3 length equals 14 residues. In DNA, the CDR3 is TGTGCCACCAGCAGAGCGGGGATCACAGATACGCAGTATTTT. Translation gives CATSRAGITDTQYF.

This clone appeared a few times. J is TRBJ2-7 and V is TRBV10-1, with 7 positions matching TRBD1. This CDR3 has 16 amino acids. Germline CDR1 is WNHNN and CDR2 is SYGVQD (reference sequence). The ends lost 5 bases at V and 2 bases at J; junction bases unmatched: 12. CDR3 region: CASSPMDPGQTYEQYF. As DNA, the CDR3 is TGCGCCAGCAGTCCTATGGATCCGGGACAGACCTACGAGCAGTACTTC.

This clone was seen only a few times. The rearrangement joins TRBV29-1 to TRBJ2-3; D not resolved. The germline V and J ends were trimmed by 6 bases and 7 bases, with 17 bases remaining between them. The CDR3 consists of 13 residues. The germline CDR1 and CDR2 sequences are SQVTM and ANQGSEA. Written as DNA, the CDR3 is TGCAGCGTCGACCAGACTGGGTTGAATACGCAGTATTTT. This sequence encodes CSVDQTGLNTQYF.

This rearrangement joins TRBV12-5 to TRBJ2-1; TRBD2 matches at 13 bases. V trimming: 0 bases; J trimming: 6 bases; junction bases outside the gene matches: 5. Germline V gene lookup returns CDR1 LGHNT and CDR2 FRNRAP. The CDR3 covers 17 residues. The CDR3 DNA sequence: TGTGCTAGTGGTTTGGTTCTGGGACTAGCGGGGATCAATGAGCAGTTCTTC. Protein sequence: CASGLVLGLAGINEQFF.

The chain employs TRBV5-4 and TRBJ1-1, with D tentatively TRBD1 (5 bases). V was shortened by 3 bases and J by 2 bases, with 8 bases between the two germline ends. CDR3 size: 13 residues. CDR1 and CDR2 from the germline V gene are SGHNT and YYREEE (reference sequence). This CDR3 reads CASSYDRNTEAFF. The CDR3, as DNA: TGTGCCAGCAGCTACGACAGAAACACTGAAGCTTTCTTT.

This chain connects TRBV29-1 to TRBJ2-3, with 9 bases identical to TRBD2. Germline values: CDR1 SQVTM, CDR2 ANQGSEA. The CDR3 sequence is 13 residues long. J gave up 4 bases and V 6 bases, and 5 bases lay outside the gene matches. This chain's CDR3 is CSVQAGGPDTQYF. CDR3 sequence (DNA): TGCAGCGTCCAGGCGGGAGGGCCAGATACGCAGTATTTT.

The chain uses TRBV11-2 and TRBJ2-7; 16 nucleotides match TRBD2. Germline V gene sequence: CDR1 SGHAT, CDR2 FQNNGV. The trim removed 2 bases at V and 3 bases at J, leaving 10 bases unmatched. The CDR3 loop spans 19 amino acids. The CDR3 is CASSLSIGTSGGAFYEQYF. The CDR3 DNA reads TGTGCCAGCAGCTTATCAATCGGGACTAGCGGGGGGGCTTTCTACGAGCAGTACTTC.

In this sample, this clone turned up a few times. The rearrangement joins TRBV19 to TRBJ1-2; D is possibly TRBD1 (5 bases). This CDR3 is built from 15 residues. Germline CDR1 and CDR2: LNHDA and SQIVND (reference sequence). V shed 7 bases and J shed 1 base, with 16 bases lying between them. CDR3 region: CASKTVHPNNYGYTF. The CDR3 DNA reads as TGTGCCAGTAAGACAGTCCACCCCAATAACTATGGCTACACCTTC.

This rearrangement joins TRBV6-5 to TRBJ1-5; D not certain. Germline lookup yields CDR1 MNHEY and CDR2 SVGAGI. The CDR3 sequence is 12 residues long. The V end was cut by 5 bases, the J end by 6 bases, with 8 bases between. The CDR3 region has the DNA TGTGCCAGCAGTCTGAGAGGTCAGCCCCAGCATTTT. Translated, it gives CASSLRGQPQHF.

The V call is TRBV6-6, the J call TRBJ1-5, with a possible D match to TRBD1 (6 bases). Germline assignment: CDR1 MNHNY and CDR2 SVGAGI (reference sequence). Trimming stripped 6 bases from V and 4 bases from J, with 13 bases between. The CDR3 totals 14 residues. The CDR3 bases are TGTGCCAGCAGCCAGACAGGCCTAAATCAGCCCCAGCATTTT. The encoded protein is CASSQTGLNQPQHF.

The chain employs TRBV28 and TRBJ1-2; D ambiguous. The CDR3 sequence is 13 residues long. Trimming took off 3 bases at V and 2 bases at J, with 7 bases between the two ends. CDR1 and CDR2 from the germline V gene are MDHEN and SYDVKM. This CDR3 reads CASSFRRNYGYTF. DNA of the CDR3: TGTGCCAGCAGTTTTAGGCGGAACTATGGCTACACCTTC.

This clone has just one count. The chain combines TRBV29-1 with TRBJ2-5; 7 nucleotides align to TRBD2. The DNA end favors TRBJ2-7, so the J call may be wrong. Germline CDR1 reads SQVTM; CDR2 reads ANQGSEA. The CDR3 has 12 amino acids. The CDR3 DNA is TGCAGCGTCCGGGGGGTCTCCTACGAGCAGTACTTC. Translation gives CSVRGVSYEQYF.